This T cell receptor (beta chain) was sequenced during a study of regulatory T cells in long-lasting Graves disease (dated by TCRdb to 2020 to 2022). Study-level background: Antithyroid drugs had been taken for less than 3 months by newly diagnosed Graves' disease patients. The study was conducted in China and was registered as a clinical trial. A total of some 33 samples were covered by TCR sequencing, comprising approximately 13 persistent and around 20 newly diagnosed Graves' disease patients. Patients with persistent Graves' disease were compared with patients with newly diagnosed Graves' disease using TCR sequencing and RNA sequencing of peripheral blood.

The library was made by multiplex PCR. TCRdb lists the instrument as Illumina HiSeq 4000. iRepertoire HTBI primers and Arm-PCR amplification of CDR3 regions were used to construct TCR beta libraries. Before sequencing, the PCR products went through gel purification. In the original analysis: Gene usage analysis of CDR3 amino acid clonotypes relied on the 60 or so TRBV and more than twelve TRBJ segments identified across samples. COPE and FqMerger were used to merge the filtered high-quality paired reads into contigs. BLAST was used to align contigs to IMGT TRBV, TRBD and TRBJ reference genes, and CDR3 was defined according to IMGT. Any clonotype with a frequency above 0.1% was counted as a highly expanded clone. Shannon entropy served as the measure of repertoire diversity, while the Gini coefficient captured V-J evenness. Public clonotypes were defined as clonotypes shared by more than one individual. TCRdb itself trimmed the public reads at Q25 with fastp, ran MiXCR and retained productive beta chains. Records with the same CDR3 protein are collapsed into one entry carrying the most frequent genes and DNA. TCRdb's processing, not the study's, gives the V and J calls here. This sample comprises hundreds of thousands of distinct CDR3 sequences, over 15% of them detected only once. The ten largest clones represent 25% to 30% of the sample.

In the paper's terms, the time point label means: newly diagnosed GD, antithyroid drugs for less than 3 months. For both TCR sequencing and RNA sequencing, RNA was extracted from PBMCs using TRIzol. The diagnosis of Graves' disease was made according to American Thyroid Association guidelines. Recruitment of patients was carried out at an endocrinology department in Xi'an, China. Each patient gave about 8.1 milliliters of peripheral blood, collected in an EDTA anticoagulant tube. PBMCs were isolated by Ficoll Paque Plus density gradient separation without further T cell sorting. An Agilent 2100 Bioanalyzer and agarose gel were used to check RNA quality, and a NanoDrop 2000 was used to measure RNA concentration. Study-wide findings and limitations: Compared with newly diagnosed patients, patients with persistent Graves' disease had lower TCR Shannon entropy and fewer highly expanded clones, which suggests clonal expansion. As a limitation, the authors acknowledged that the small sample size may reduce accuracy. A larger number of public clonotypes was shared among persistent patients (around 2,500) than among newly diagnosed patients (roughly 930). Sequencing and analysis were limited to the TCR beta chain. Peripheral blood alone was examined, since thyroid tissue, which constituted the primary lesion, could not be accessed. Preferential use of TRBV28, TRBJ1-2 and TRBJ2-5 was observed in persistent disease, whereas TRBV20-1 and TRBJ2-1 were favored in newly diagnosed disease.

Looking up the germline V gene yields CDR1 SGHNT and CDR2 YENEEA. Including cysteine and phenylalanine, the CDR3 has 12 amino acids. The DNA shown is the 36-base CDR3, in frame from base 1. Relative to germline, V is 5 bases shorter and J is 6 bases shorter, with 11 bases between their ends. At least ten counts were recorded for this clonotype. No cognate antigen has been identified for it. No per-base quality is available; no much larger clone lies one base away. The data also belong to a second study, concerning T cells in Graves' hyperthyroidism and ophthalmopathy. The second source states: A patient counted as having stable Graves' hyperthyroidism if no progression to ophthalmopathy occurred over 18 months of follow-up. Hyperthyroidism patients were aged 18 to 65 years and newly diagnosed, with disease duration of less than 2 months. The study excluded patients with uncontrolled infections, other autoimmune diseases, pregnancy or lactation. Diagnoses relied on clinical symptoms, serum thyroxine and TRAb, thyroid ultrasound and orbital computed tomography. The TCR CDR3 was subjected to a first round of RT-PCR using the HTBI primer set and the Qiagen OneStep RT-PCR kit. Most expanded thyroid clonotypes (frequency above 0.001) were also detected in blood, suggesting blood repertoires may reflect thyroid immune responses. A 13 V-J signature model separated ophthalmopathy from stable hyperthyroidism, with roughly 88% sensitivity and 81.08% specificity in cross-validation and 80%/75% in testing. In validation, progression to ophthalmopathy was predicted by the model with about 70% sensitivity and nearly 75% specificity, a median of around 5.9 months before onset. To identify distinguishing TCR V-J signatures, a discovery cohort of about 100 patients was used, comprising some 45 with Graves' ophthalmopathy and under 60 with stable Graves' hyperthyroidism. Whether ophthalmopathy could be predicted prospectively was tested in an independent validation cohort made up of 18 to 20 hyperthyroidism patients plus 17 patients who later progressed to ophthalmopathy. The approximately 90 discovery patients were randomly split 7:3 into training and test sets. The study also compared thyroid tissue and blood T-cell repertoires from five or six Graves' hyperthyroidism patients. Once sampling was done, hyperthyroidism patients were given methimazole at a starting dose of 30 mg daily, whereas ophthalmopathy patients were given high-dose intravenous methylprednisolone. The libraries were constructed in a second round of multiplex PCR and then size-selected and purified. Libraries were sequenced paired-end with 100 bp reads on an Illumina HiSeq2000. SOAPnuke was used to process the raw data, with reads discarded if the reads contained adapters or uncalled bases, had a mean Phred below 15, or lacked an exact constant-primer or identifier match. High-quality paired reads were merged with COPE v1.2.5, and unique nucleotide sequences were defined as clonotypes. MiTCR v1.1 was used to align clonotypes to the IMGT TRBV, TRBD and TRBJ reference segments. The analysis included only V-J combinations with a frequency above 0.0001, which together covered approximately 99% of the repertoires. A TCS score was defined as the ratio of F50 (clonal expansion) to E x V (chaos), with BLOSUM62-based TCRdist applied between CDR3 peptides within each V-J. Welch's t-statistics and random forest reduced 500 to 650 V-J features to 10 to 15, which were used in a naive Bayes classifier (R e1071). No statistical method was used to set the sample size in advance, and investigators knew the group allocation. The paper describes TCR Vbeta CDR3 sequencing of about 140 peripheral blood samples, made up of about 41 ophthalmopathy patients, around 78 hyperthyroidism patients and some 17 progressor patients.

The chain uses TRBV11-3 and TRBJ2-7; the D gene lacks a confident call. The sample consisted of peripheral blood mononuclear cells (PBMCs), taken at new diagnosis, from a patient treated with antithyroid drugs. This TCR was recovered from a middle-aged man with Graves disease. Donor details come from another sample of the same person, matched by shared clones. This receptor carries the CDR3 CASSPHAGEQYF. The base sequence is TGTGCCAGCAGCCCACACGCCGGCGAGCAGTACTTC.